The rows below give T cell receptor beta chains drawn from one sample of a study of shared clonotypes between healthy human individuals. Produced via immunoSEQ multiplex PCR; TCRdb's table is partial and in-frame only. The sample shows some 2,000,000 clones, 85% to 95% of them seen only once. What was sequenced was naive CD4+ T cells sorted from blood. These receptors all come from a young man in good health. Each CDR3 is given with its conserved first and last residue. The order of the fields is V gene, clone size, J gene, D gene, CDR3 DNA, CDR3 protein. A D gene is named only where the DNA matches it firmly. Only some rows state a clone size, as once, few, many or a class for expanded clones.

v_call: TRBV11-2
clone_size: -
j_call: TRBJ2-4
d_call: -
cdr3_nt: TGTGCCAGCAGCTTAGAGGGGTCCGCCAAAAACATTCAGTACTTC
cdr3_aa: CASSLEGSAKNIQYF

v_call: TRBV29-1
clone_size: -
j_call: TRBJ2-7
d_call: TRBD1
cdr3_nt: TGCAGCGTTGTGGGACAGGCAAACGAGCAGTACTTC
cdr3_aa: CSVVGQANEQYF

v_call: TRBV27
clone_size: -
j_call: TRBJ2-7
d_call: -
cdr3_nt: TGTGCCAGCAGTAAAAGGGATAGCGAGCAGTACTTC
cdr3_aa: CASSKRDSEQYF

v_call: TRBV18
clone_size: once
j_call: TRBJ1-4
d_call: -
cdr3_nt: TGTGCCAGCTCACCTCCCTCGGGACCAACTAATGAAAAACTGTTTTTT
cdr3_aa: CASSPPSGPTNEKLFF

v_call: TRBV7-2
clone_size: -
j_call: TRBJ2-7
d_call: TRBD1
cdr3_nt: TGTGCCAGCAGTTCCCGGGGGACAGGGGACCGGGAGCAGTACTTC
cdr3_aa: CASSSRGTGDREQYF

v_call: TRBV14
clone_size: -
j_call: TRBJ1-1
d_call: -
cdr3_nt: TGTGCCAGCAGCCAAATTTCAAGGGTGAACACTGAAGCTTTCTTT
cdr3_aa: CASSQISRVNTEAFF

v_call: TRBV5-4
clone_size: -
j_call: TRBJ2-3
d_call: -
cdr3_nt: TGTGCCAGCAGCCCCCCGGGGTATCAAGATACGCAGTATTTT
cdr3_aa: CASSPPGYQDTQYF

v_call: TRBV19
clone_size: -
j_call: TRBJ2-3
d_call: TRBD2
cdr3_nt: TGTGCCAGTAGTCCCAGCGGGGTAAAAGATACGCAGTATTTT
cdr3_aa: CASSPSGVKDTQYF

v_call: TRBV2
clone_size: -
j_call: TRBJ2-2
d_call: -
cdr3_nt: TGTGCCAGCGGACCCATTGGTACCGGGGAGCTGTTTTTT
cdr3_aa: CASGPIGTGELFF

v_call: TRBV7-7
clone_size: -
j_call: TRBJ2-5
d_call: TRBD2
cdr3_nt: TGTGCTAGCAGCCCCAGTGGTAGCGGGTTCCAAGAGACCCAGTACTTC
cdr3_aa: CASSPSGSGFQETQYF